Each of the 8 T cell receptor beta chains below was sequenced from the same sample in a study of blood T cell repertoires in COVID-19. Here immunoSEQ multiplex PCR was the method, and the copy in TCRdb shows in-frame clones only, minus some. The sample holds under 200,000 clones; approximately 83% are singletons and the top ten take roughly 13%. The specimen sequenced was PBMCs or T cells enriched from blood (not recorded which). The receptors shown here come from a woman aged 55-69 years who had recovered from COVID-19.

The chain links TRBV5-8 to TRBJ1-2, with D maybe TRBD1 (5 bases). Per germline, CDR1 SGHTS and CDR2 YDEGEE. CDR3 length: 14 amino acids. V dropped 4 bases and J dropped 3 bases, with 13 bases sitting between them. CDR3 sequence: CASSPRGIDYGYTF. In nucleotides, the CDR3 is TGTGCCAGCAGCCCTCGGGGGATTGACTATGGCTACACCTTC.

The gene calls are TRBV6-5 and TRBJ2-7; tentative D call: TRBD1 (5 bases). CDR1 and CDR2 (germline): MNHEY, SVGAGI. The V end lost 7 bases, the J end lost 0 bases, and 16 bases lay between the germline ends. The CDR3 covers 15 residues. The CDR3 here is CASNSATASSYEQYF. CDR3 in DNA: TGTGCCAGCAATTCTGCGACAGCGAGCTCCTACGAGCAGTACTTC.

In regard to this clone: In the same sample, other DNA sequences code for this CDR3. The chain links TRBV28 to TRBJ1-2, with D perhaps TRBD1 (6 bases). This CDR3 is 12 amino acids long. V shed 2 bases and J shed 8 bases, with 9 bases lying between them. The germline CDR1 and CDR2 sequences are MDHEN and SYDVKM. For the CDR3, the DNA is TGTGCCAGCAGTTTAGTCAGGGGAGGCTACACCTTC. Protein product: CASSLVRGGYTF.

The DNA of the CDR3 is TGTGCCAGCAGTCTCGGTGGGGGCGTCTACACCTTC. This sequence encodes CASSLGGGVYTF. The chain couples TRBV12-3 or TRBV12-4 to TRBJ1-2; tentative D call: TRBD1 (6 bases). The CDR3 runs to 12 residues. V was cut by 5 bases and J by 10 bases, with 14 bases left in between.

The chain combines TRBV6-1 with TRBJ2-6, with 7 positions matching TRBD1. Germline CDR1 reads MNHNS; CDR2 reads SASEGT. V was pared by 3 bases and J by 2 bases, with 4 bases of the junction left unmatched. This CDR3 contains 16 residues. CDR3 protein: CASSDQGEAGANVLTF. Here the CDR3 DNA reads TGTGCCAGCAGTGACCAGGGGGAAGCTGGGGCCAACGTCCTGACTTTC.

The genes are TRBV18 and TRBJ1-3; D possibly corresponds to TRBD1 (5 bases). In germline, CDR1 is KGHSH, CDR2 LQKENI. Trimming shortened V by 6 bases and J by 0 bases, and 15 bases separated the two germline ends. CDR3 length: 16 residues. CDR3 sequence reads: CASSVRPGLSGNTIYF. CDR3 nucleotides: TGTGCCAGCTCGGTCCGACCGGGACTCTCTGGAAACACCATATATTTT.

The V and J genes are TRBV6-5 and TRBJ2-1; D call uncertain. The CDR3 has 13 amino acids. CDR1 and CDR2 (germline): MNHEY, SVGAGI. V was shortened by 7 bases and J by 0 bases, with 7 bases between the two germline ends. This CDR3 reads CASTPRSYNEQFF. Here the CDR3 DNA reads TGTGCCAGCACCCCTCGCTCCTACAATGAGCAGTTCTTC.

V usage is TRBV4-1 and J usage is TRBJ2-5; 8 positions agree with TRBD2. This CDR3 is built from 16 residues. Germline CDR1 is MGHRA and CDR2 is YSYEKL. Trimming cost V 8 bases and J 0 bases; bases outside gene matches: 11. Here the CDR3 reads CASSGGRLAYQETQYF. The DNA for the CDR3 is TGCGCCAGCTCGGGTGGACGACTAGCGTACCAAGAGACCCAGTACTTC.